A selection of T cell receptor beta chains follows, all from one sample in a study of T cell clusters in autoimmune cytopenias. Each CDR3 protein gets one entry in TCRdb, which reprocessed the multiplex PCR reads and gives no DNA. Recorded for this sample: approximately 4,000 distinct CDR3 sequences. The data also belong to a second study, concerning T cell repertoires in aging, cancer and after chemotherapy.

The sequencing input was peripheral blood. Receptor source: a human donor in good health. The CDR3 runs from the conserved cysteine through the conserved F or W. Size values are once, few and many counts, or a class for expanded clones, and some rows have none.

j_call: TRBJ2-3; v_call: TRBV18; clone_size: medium-sized; cdr3_aa: CASSPPGGTDTQYF
j_call: TRBJ2-1; v_call: TRBV18; clone_size: medium-sized; cdr3_aa: CASSPPGDYNEQFF
j_call: TRBJ1-2; v_call: TRBV27; clone_size: medium-sized; cdr3_aa: CASSSTVAWGYTF
j_call: TRBJ1-1; v_call: TRBV6-2/TRBV6-3; clone_size: medium-sized; cdr3_aa: CASRQGNTEAFF
j_call: TRBJ2-5; v_call: TRBV10-3; clone_size: .; cdr3_aa: CAISERPQETQYF
j_call: TRBJ1-4; v_call: TRBV12-3/TRBV12-4; clone_size: medium-sized; cdr3_aa: CASRYGPKGVKLFF
j_call: TRBJ1-2; v_call: TRBV28; clone_size: medium-sized; cdr3_aa: CASRLIRDSLNYGYTF
j_call: TRBJ2-3; v_call: TRBV11-3; clone_size: medium-sized; cdr3_aa: CASSLGTPTDTQYF
j_call: TRBJ2-7; v_call: TRBV11-3; clone_size: .; cdr3_aa: CASSLVSRVQVGEQYF
j_call: TRBJ1-1; v_call: TRBV5-4; clone_size: medium-sized; cdr3_aa: CASSDPDRTNEAFF
j_call: TRBJ2-1; v_call: TRBV5-4; clone_size: .; cdr3_aa: CASSPAGPEQFF
j_call: TRBJ1-2; v_call: TRBV19; clone_size: medium-sized; cdr3_aa: CASSIPPWDRGPYNYGYTF
j_call: TRBJ1-5; v_call: TRBV6-2/TRBV6-3; clone_size: .; cdr3_aa: CAARQVLNQPQHF
j_call: TRBJ2-6; v_call: TRBV5-4; clone_size: medium-sized; cdr3_aa: CASSLGHSGANVLTF
j_call: TRBJ2-3; v_call: TRBV12-3/TRBV12-4; clone_size: .; cdr3_aa: CASSLRDRDTQYF